This T cell receptor beta chain was captured by sequencing in a study of CD8+ T cells in alopecia areata. Study-wide results and caveats: Many of the expanded lesional clones endured in scalp and blood while on tofacitinib.

The CDR3 length is 14 residues. Trimming stripped 7 bases from V and 5 bases from J, with 14 bases between. The germline V gene encodes CDR1 SGHAT and CDR2 FQDESV (reference sequence). Stated treatment: oral pan-JAK inhibitor, 5-10 mg twice daily. Only a few counts were recorded for this clone. Its target is unknown. The authors extracted RNA and reverse transcribed it into cDNA as the sequencing template. Clones were read by immunoSEQ multiplex PCR, and TCRdb kept only the in-frame ones, dropping some. The data show hundreds of thousands of clones, 35% to 45% seen once. This receptor was obtained from a human donor with alopecia areata. The genes are TRBV11-1 and TRBJ2-2; D not certain. The sequencing used CD4+ T cells sorted from blood, collected at approximately week 31, from a patient treated with tofacitinib. DNA of the CDR3: TGTGCCAGCACCCCGAGGTGGGGAACCGGGGAGCTGTTTTTT. This sequence encodes CASTPRWGTGELFF.